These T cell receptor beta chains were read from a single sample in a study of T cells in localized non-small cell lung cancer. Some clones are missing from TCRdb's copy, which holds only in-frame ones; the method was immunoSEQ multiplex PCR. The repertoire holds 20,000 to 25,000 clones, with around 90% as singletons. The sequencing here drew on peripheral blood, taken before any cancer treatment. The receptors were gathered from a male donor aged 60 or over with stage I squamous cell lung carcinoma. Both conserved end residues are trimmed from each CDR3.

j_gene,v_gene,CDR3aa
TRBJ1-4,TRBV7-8,ASSLGGAIAEKLF
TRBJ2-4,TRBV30,AWSNPSGHLNIQY
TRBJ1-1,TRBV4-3,ASSQTTRQGAEAF
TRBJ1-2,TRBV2,ASSEFHSAYGYT
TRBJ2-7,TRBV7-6,ASSHSPYEQY
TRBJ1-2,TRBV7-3,ASSPQRGSYGYT
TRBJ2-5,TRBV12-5,ASGFKIPQGLGSRRETQY
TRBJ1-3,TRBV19,ASRPDRLHSGNTIY
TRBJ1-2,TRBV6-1,ASRSRGDYYGYT
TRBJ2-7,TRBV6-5,ASSYSPGSYEQY
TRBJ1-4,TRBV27,ASSPLGTGGANEKLF
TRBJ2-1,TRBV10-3,AINSGVMDEQF
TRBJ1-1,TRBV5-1,ASSLGTGVATEAF
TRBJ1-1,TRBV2,ASQRRGTEAF
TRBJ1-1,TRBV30,AWSAGLGDTEAF
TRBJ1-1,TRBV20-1,SASRDTEAF
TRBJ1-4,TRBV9,ASSVDATNEKLF
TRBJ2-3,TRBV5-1,ASSRMTSGGSDTQY
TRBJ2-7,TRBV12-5,ASVGFSYEQY
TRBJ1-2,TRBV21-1,ASSKSVHSGYGYT
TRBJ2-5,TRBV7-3,ASSPGTSRAVETQY
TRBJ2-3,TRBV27,ASSLIRGTDTQY
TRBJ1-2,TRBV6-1,ASSPPGTGHGYT
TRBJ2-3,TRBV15,ATKGPTDTQY
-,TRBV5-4,ASSLEQGATYEQY
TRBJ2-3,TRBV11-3,ASSLGTGFTDTQY
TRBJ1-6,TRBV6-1,ASSEVGGSSYNSPLH
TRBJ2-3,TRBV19,ASSMDRSTDTQY
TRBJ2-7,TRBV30,AWSVADGLRDEQY
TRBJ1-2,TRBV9,ASSGDPGGYT
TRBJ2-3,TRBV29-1,SVDPRQGSDTQY
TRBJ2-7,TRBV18,ASSPQIGQGAYEQY
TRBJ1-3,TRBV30,AWTGDSGNTIY
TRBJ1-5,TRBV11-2,ASSPGGVSNQPQH
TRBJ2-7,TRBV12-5,ARWTDLYEQY
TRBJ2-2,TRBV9,ASRQGKTNTGELF
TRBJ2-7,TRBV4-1,ASGHLPGEQY
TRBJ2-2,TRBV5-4,ASSLYGRANTGELF
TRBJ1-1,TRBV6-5,ASSYGGANTEAF
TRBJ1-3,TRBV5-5,ASSRSLGSGNTIY
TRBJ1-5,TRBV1,TSSQALSNQPQH
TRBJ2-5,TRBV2,ASRPQGAGETQY
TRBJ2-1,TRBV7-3,ASSPSGTSGGDNYNEQF
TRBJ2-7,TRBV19,ASSTTTSYEQY
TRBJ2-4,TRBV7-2,ASSLGGTLAKNIQY
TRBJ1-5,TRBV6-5,ASRRDGNQPQH
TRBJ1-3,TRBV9,ASSRSPGQGDGNTIY
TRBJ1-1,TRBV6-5,ASRPPGRAEAF
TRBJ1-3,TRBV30,AWSVMGGTGNTIY
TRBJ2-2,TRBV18,ASSPPNTGELF
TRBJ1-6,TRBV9,ASSRSRDNSPLH
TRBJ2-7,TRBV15,ATSPRSGGAYEQY
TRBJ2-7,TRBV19,ASNSGQGSNEQY
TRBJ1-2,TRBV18,ASSPPGRLGGYT
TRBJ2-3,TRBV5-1,ASSRSSGVADTQY
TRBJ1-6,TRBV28,ASSLQGSPLH
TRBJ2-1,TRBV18,ASSPQDRSYNEQF
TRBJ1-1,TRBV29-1,SGTPQGQGTEAF